This T cell receptor beta chain is drawn from a study of graft-versus-host responses after intestinal transplantation. Overall study findings and caveats: GvH clonotypes were identified within recipient marrow, with a subset emerging first in ileum or blood.

This clone was recorded a few times. The antigen is unknown. The identical CDR3 is also encoded by other nucleotide sequences in the sample. Measured with immunoSEQ multiplex PCR; TCRdb has only the in-frame clones, and not every one. This table has around 96,000 clones, approximately 92% appearing once. CDR1 is MNHEY and CDR2 is SMNVEV in the germline V gene (reference sequence). The CDR3 is 14 amino acids. Trimming shortened V by 6 bases and J by 3 bases, and 12 bases separated the two germline ends. The sample was PBMCs, taken about 460 days after intestinal transplant. This clonotype was sampled from a human patient who received an intestinal transplant, so some T cells may come from the graft donor. The V gene is TRBV27, the J gene TRBJ2-1, with TRBD2 as a possible D gene (5 bases). In DNA, the CDR3 is TGTGCCAGCAGCTTGGGAGCAGGCTACAATGAGCAGTTCTTC. This encodes CASSLGAGYNEQFF.